The 4 T cell receptor beta chains below come from one sample, sequenced in a study of blood T cell repertoires in COVID-19. Libraries were prepared by immunoSEQ multiplex PCR; TCRdb keeps only in-frame clonotypes and omits some of them. The data hold some 250,000 clones, with 85% to 90% observed a single time. Specimen: peripheral blood. The receptors here all came from a woman aged 40 to 50 who had recovered from COVID-19.

The chain carries TRBV6-1 and TRBJ1-5; D is undetermined. V shed 3 bases and J shed 4 bases, with 7 bases lying between them. This CDR3 is 13 amino acids long. The germline V gene encodes CDR1 MNHNS and CDR2 SASEGT. The CDR3 spells CASSERGNQPQHF. The CDR3, as DNA: TGTGCCAGCAGTGAGAGAGGGAATCAGCCCCAGCATTTT.

V and J are TRBV30 and TRBJ2-3; 10 nucleotides line up with TRBD2. Germline V gene sequence: CDR1 GTSNPN, CDR2 SVGIG (reference sequence). The CDR3 loop spans 14 amino acids. Unmatched junction bases numbered 5, after V lost 8 bases and J lost 0 bases. CDR3 sequence: CALMTSGSTDTQYF. The CDR3 coding sequence is TGTGCCCTTATGACTAGCGGGAGCACAGATACGCAGTATTTT.

V gene TRBV2 combines with J gene TRBJ2-5, with 8 bases fitting TRBD2. Germline-derived CDR1 and CDR2 are SNHLY and FYNNEI. After removal of 7 bases from V and 5 bases from J, the junction contained 9 bases not matched to a gene. This CDR3 has 14 amino acids. The chain's CDR3 is CASTKRERGETQYF. As DNA, the CDR3 is TGTGCCAGCACCAAGCGGGAGAGGGGGGAGACCCAGTACTTC.

The chain employs TRBV5-1 and TRBJ2-3; D uncertain. Looked up from germline, CDR1 is SGHRS and CDR2 is YFSETQ. Between the trimmed V and J ends, which lost 4 bases and 2 bases, there was a span of 17 bases. This CDR3 has 16 residues. The CDR3 nucleotides are TGCGCCAGCAGCCCTGGAGTTCTGGTCCCCACAGATACGCAGTATTTT. This sequence encodes CASSPGVLVPTDTQYF.